This T cell receptor (beta chain) appears in the sequencing data of a study of cytomegalovirus exposure and HLA in healthy donors. 60 Vbeta and 13 Jbeta primers were used in PCR. The method was immunoSEQ multiplex PCR; TCRdb's version includes in-frame clones alone and lacks a portion of them. The sample carries some 160,000 clones, 84% recorded once. The CDR3 consists of 18 residues. Between the trimmed V and J ends, which lost 6 bases and 0 bases, there was a span of 19 bases. CDR1 SGHRS and CDR2 YFSETQ come from the germline V gene. V is TRBV5-1 and J is TRBJ2-6; a possible D gene is TRBD1 (6 bases). This TCR came from a boy younger than 10 in good health and CMV-seronegative. The material sequenced was PBMCs. The CDR3 spells CASTPRWDKYSGANVLTF. The DNA for the CDR3 is TGCGCCAGCACCCCCCGATGGGACAAATACTCTGGGGCCAACGTCCTGACTTTC.